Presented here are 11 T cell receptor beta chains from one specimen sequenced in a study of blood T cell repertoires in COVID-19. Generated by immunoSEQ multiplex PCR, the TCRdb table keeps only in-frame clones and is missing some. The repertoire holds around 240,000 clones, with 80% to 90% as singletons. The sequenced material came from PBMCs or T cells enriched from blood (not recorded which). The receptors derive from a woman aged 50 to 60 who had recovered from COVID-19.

For the CDR3, the DNA is TGTGCCAGCAGCTTGGGAGGGGGAGGCTACACCTTC. Amino acids: CASSLGGGGYTF. V and J are TRBV7-9 and TRBJ1-2; perhaps TRBD1 as D (6 bases). Germline values: CDR1 SEHNR, CDR2 FQNEAQ (reference sequence). The CDR3 extends over 12 amino acids. V was trimmed by 3 bases and J by 8 bases, leaving 10 bases between them.

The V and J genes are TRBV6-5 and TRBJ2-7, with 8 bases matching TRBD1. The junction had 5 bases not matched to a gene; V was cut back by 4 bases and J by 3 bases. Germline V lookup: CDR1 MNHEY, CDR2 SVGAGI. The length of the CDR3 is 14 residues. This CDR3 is CASSFRRGLYEQYF. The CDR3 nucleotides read TGTGCCAGCAGTTTCCGCAGGGGGCTCTACGAGCAGTACTTC.

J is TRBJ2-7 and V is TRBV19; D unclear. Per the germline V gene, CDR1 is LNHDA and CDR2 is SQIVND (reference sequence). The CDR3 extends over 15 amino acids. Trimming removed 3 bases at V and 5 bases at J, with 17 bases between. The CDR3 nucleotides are TGTGCCAGTAGTATGATTCCCCGGCAGGCAAACGAGCAGTACTTC. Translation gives CASSMIPRQANEQYF.

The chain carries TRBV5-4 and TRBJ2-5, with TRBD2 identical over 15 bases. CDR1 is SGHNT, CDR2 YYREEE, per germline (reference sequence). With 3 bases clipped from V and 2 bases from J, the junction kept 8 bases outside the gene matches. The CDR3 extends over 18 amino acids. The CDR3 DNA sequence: TGTGCCAGCAGCTCAGGACTAGCGGGAGGGCCGGGGCAAGAGACCCAGTACTTC. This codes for CASSSGLAGGPGQETQYF.

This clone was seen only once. DNA of the CDR3: TGTGCCAGCAGCCGATTGGACAAGACTCTAGAGACCCAGTACTTC. It yields the protein CASSRLDKTLETQYF. The chain is built from TRBV5-6 and TRBJ2-5; weak D call: TRBD1 (5 bases). Trimming took 4 bases from V and 4 from J, leaving 17 bases between them. Germline-derived CDR1 and CDR2 are SGHDT and YYEEEE. CDR3 length: 15 residues.

This CDR3 is CASSPRTGGSHGYTF. CDR3 coding DNA: TGTGCCAGCAGCCCAAGGACAGGGGGTTCTCATGGCTACACCTTC. J is TRBJ1-2 and V is TRBV9, with 10 bases fitting TRBD1. V lost 4 bases and J lost 6; bases outside the gene matches: 9. The CDR3 is 15 residues long. The germline V gene has CDR1 SGDLS and CDR2 YYNGEE.

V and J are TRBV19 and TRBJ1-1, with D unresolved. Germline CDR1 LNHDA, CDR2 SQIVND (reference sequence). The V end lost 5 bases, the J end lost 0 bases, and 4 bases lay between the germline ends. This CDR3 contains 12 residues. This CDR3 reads CASSYMNTEAFF. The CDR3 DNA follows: TGTGCCAGTAGTTACATGAACACTGAAGCTTTCTTT.

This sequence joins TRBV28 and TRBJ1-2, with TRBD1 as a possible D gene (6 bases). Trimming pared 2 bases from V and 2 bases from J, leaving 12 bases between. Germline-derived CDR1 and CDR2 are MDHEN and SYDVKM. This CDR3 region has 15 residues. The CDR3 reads CASSLGGGQNYGYTF. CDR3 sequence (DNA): TGTGCCAGCAGTTTAGGCGGGGGACAAAACTATGGCTACACCTTC.

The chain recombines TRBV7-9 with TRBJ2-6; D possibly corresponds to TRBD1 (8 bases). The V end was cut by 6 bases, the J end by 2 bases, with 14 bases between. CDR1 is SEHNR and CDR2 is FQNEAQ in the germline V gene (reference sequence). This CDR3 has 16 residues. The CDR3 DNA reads TGTGCCAGCAGACAGGGGGGGCGTGCTGGGGCCAACGTCCTGACTTTC. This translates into CASRQGGRAGANVLTF.

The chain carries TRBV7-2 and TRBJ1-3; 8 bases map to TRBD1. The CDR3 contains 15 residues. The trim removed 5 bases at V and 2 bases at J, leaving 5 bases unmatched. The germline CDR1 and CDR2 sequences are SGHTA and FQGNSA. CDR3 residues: CASSIGTGTGNTIYF. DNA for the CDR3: TGTGCCAGCAGCATAGGGACAGGCACTGGAAACACCATATATTTT.

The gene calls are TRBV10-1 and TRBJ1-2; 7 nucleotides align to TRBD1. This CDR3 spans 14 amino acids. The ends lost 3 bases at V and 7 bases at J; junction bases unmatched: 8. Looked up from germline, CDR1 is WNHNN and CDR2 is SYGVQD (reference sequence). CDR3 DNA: TGCGCCAGCAGTGATCCGGGACAGCCGCGTGGCTACACCTTC. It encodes CASSDPGQPRGYTF.